A single sample gave rise to the 26 T cell receptor beta chains below, sequenced in a study of shared clonotypes between healthy human individuals (dated by TCRdb to about 2020). Receptor libraries were prepared by the immunoSEQ multiplex PCR assay. In its TCRdb copy, this immuneACCESS table keeps in-frame sequences only and misses some clones. Where compared with another copy, unresolved V genes explain less than half of these, and the others have no known cause. A total of over 1.4 million clones appear in this sample, roughly 95% of them only once. Over 1% of the sample goes to the ten largest clones. Sequences were obtained from naive CD4+ T cells sorted from blood. The sample's cell subset or site label, in plain terms: CD45RA+ positively selected. The source of these receptors is a man in his thirties or forties in good health.

This clone was observed a single time. The chain links TRBV7-2 to TRBJ2-7, with TRBD1 identical over 8 bases. J lost 5 bases, V lost 1 base, and 13 bases had no gene match. The CDR3 has 17 amino acids. Germline values: CDR1 SGHTA, CDR2 FQGNSA. The CDR3: CASSLDPPSPGGDEQYF. CDR3 DNA sequence: TGTGCCAGCAGCTTAGACCCCCCCTCTCCAGGGGGCGACGAGCAGTACTTC.

This sequence joins TRBV28 and TRBJ2-1; 9 bases align to TRBD1. The CDR3 length is 19 residues. Trimming removed 5 bases from V and 8 bases from J; junction bases left unmatched: 22. CDR1 MDHEN and CDR2 SYDVKM come from the germline V gene. This CDR3 reads CASSRTGAWISDFPDEQFF. Here the CDR3 DNA reads TGTGCCAGCAGTCGGACAGGGGCTTGGATATCAGACTTTCCCGATGAGCAGTTCTTC.

The J gene is TRBJ1-2, the V gene TRBV5-4, with 10 positions matching TRBD1. J gave up 5 bases and V 1 base, and 17 bases lay outside the gene matches. CDR3 length equals 19 residues. CDR1 is SGHNT, CDR2 YYREEE, per germline (reference sequence). CDR3 DNA sequence: TGTGCCAGCAGCTTGTTTGGTTCTCGGGACAGGGGCCTTCTGTATGGCTACACCTTC. It is translated as CASSLFGSRDRGLLYGYTF.

This sequence joins TRBV5-1 and TRBJ1-1, with D perhaps matching TRBD1 (5 bases). The CDR3 contains 17 residues. Germline V lookup: CDR1 SGHRS, CDR2 YFSETQ. The V gene lost 4 bases and the J gene lost 1 base, with 20 bases spanning the gap. CDR3 nucleotides: TGCGCCAGCAGCCTGCCTTTAGCCGGGACCCCGAACACTGAAGCTTTCTTT. It is translated as CASSLPLAGTPNTEAFF.

The V call is TRBV14, the J call TRBJ2-5; D possibly corresponds to TRBD2 (6 bases). Germline V CDR1 and CDR2: SGHDN, FVKESK. CDR3 length equals 11 residues. The V gene lost 5 bases and the J gene lost 11 bases, with 12 bases spanning the gap. The DNA for the CDR3 is TGTGCCAGCAGCACCGGGAGTAAACAGTACTTC. Translated, it gives CASSTGSKQYF.

To note about this clone: The same CDR3 is also encoded by other DNA sequences in this sample. V is TRBV5-1 and J is TRBJ2-1; no clear D. V gave up 0 bases and J gave up 7 bases, with 8 bases separating them. There are 13 residues in the CDR3. Germline CDR1 and CDR2: SGHRS and YFSETQ. Here the CDR3 DNA reads TGCGCCAGCAGCTTGGGCCAGCCTAATGAGCAGTTCTTC. Protein: CASSLGQPNEQFF.

The gene calls are TRBV6-1 and TRBJ2-1; weak D call: TRBD1 (6 bases). This CDR3 is 13 amino acids long. CDR1 and CDR2 from the germline V gene are MNHNS and SASEGT. The V and J ends lost 7 bases and 7 bases respectively, with 14 bases between them. This CDR3 reads CASTERDNNEQFF. CDR3 in DNA: TGTGCCAGCACCGAGAGGGACAATAATGAGCAGTTCTTC.

The chain recombines TRBV2 with TRBJ2-3; possible D gene TRBD2, 6 bases. Trimming took 8 bases from V and 2 from J, leaving 14 bases between them. CDR1 SNHLY and CDR2 FYNNEI come from the germline V gene. The CDR3 is 14 residues long. CDR3 sequence: CASSPGRNTDTQYF. DNA of the CDR3: TGTGCCAGCTCCCCCGGGAGAAACACAGATACGCAGTATTTT.

This chain joins TRBV11-2 and TRBJ2-7, with D possibly matching TRBD1 (6 bases). Germline assignment: CDR1 SGHAT and CDR2 FQNNGV. The CDR3 spans 14 residues. With 3 bases removed from V and 5 bases from J, the gap between germline ends came to 14 bases. The CDR3: CASSLQGNDNEQYF. The DNA for the CDR3 is TGTGCCAGCAGCTTGCAGGGGAATGACAACGAGCAGTACTTC. The whole variable domain, filled in from reference TRBV11-2 and TRBJ2-7, reads EAGVAQSPRYKIIEKRQSVAFWCNPISGHATLYWYQQILGQGPKLLIQFQNNGVVDDSQLPKDRFSAERLKGVDSTLKIQPAKLEDSAVYLCASSLQGNDNEQYFGPGTRLTVT.

The chain couples TRBV10-1 to TRBJ2-2, with unresolved D. Trimming cost V 10 bases and J 2 bases, with 11 bases left between them. The CDR3 consists of 13 residues. Germline CDR1 is WNHNN and CDR2 is SYGVQD (reference sequence). CDR3 in amino acids: CATSTKNTGELFF. CDR3 in DNA: TGCGCCACCTCCACGAAAAACACCGGGGAGCTGTTTTTT.

J is TRBJ1-2 and V is TRBV5-4; the match to TRBD1 covers 9 bases. From germline, CDR1 is SGHNT and CDR2 YYREEE (reference sequence). V lost 5 bases, J lost 3 bases, and 11 bases stayed unmatched. The CDR3 covers 16 residues. The CDR3 DNA reads TGTGCCAGCAGGTCGGGACAGGGCTTCGAGGACTATGGCTACACCTTC. Amino acids: CASRSGQGFEDYGYTF.

This chain links TRBV11-2 with TRBJ1-1; no reliable D call. V was cut by 0 bases and J by 0 bases, with 5 bases left in between. Looked up from germline, CDR1 is SGHAT and CDR2 is FQNNGV. This CDR3 is 14 amino acids long. This chain's CDR3 is CASSLDGLNTEAFF. For the CDR3, the DNA is TGTGCCAGCAGCTTAGATGGCTTGAACACTGAAGCTTTCTTT.

This chain uses TRBV6-5 with TRBJ2-7, with 7 bases that match TRBD1. This CDR3 has 14 amino acids. Trimming cost V 8 bases and J 8 bases; bases outside gene matches: 15. CDR1 MNHEY and CDR2 SVGAGI come from the germline V gene. The CDR3: CASGPDRILSQQYF. As DNA, the CDR3 is TGTGCCAGCGGACCGGACAGGATCCTCTCCCAGCAGTACTTC.

This chain links TRBV7-3 with TRBJ2-4; D unclear. V was shortened by 2 bases and J by 1 base, with 9 bases between the two germline ends. Germline V lookup: CDR1 SGHTA, CDR2 FQGTGA. The CDR3 spans 15 residues. The CDR3 reads CASSLSSGAKNIQYF. The CDR3 DNA sequence: TGTGCCAGCAGCTTATCGTCCGGGGCCAAAAACATTCAGTACTTC. Filled out from reference TRBV7-3 and TRBJ2-4, the complete variable domain reads GAGVSQTPSNKVTEKGKYVELRCDPISGHTALYWYRQSLGQGPEFLIYFQGTGAADDSGLPNDRFFAVRPEGSVSTLKIQRTERGDSAVYLCASSLSSGAKNIQYFGAGTRLSVL.

This sequence joins TRBV5-1 and TRBJ2-1; TRBD2 matches at 9 bases. The CDR3 has 14 residues. V lost 0 bases to trimming and J lost 9 bases; unmatched junction nucleotides: 4. Germline V gives CDR1 SGHRS, CDR2 YFSETQ. CDR3 sequence reads: CASSLGAGGVEQFF. The CDR3 DNA follows: TGCGCCAGCAGCTTGGGCGCGGGAGGGGTTGAGCAGTTCTTC.

This clone was counted a single time. J is TRBJ1-2 and V is TRBV28; no clear D. V was cut by 6 bases and J by 9 bases, with 26 bases left in between. This CDR3 spans 16 amino acids. Germline CDR1 is MDHEN and CDR2 is SYDVKM. The chain's CDR3 is CASSSPRGPEGHRYTF. As DNA, the CDR3 is TGTGCCAGCAGCTCTCCGCGCGGACCCGAAGGGCATCGCTACACCTTC.

The chain is built from TRBV18 and TRBJ2-5; the D gene is possibly TRBD1 (5 bases). This CDR3 contains 17 residues. CDR1 is KGHSH, CDR2 LQKENI, per germline. V dropped 6 bases and J dropped 2 bases, with 22 bases sitting between them. CDR3 region: CASSPEGVAGPQETQYF. CDR3 nucleotide sequence: TGTGCCAGCTCCCCGGAAGGAGTCGCAGGGCCGCAAGAGACCCAGTACTTC. The complete variable domain, with remaining parts taken from reference TRBV18 and TRBJ2-5, reads NAGVMQNPRHLVRRRGQEARLRCSPMKGHSHVYWYRQLPEEGLKFMVYLQKENIIDESGMPKERFSAEFPKEGPSILRIQQVVRGDSAAYFCASSPEGVAGPQETQYFGPGTRLLVL.

This clone was detected once. J is TRBJ2-3 and V is TRBV11-2; 7 bases are a match to TRBD2. With 1 base clipped from V and 2 bases from J, the junction kept 3 bases outside the gene matches. CDR1 SGHAT and CDR2 FQNNGV come from the germline V gene. The CDR3 consists of 15 residues. The CDR3 is CASSLAGGTTDTQYF. CDR3 nucleotides: TGTGCCAGCAGCTTAGCGGGAGGAACCACAGATACGCAGTATTTT.

Regarding this clone: Other nucleotide sequences in the sample specify the same CDR3. This chain connects TRBV5-1 to TRBJ2-1; perhaps TRBD2 as D (6 bases). This CDR3 comprises 15 residues. Germline lookup yields CDR1 SGHRS and CDR2 YFSETQ. Trimming took off 0 bases at V and 2 bases at J, with 9 bases between the two ends. CDR3 in amino acids: CASSLAGGTYNEQFF. The CDR3 nucleotides read TGCGCCAGCAGCTTGGCCGGCGGGACCTACAATGAGCAGTTCTTC.

The gene calls are TRBV29-1 and TRBJ1-1, with D tentatively TRBD1 (6 bases). CDR3 length equals 12 residues. The germline V and J ends were trimmed by 6 bases and 8 bases, with 16 bases remaining between them. Germline V lookup: CDR1 SQVTM, CDR2 ANQGSEA. CDR3 DNA: TGCAGCGTGTTAAGACAGGCTACCGAAGCTTTCTTT. Amino acid sequence: CSVLRQATEAFF.

This chain joins TRBV7-2 and TRBJ2-5, with 10 bases lining up with TRBD1. With V trimmed by 1 base and J by 5 bases, 16 bases remained unmatched. CDR1 and CDR2 from the germline V gene are SGHTA and FQGNSA. This CDR3 comprises 19 residues. This CDR3 reads CASSLVWGWGQGLMETQYF. The CDR3 nucleotides are TGTGCCAGCAGCTTAGTTTGGGGGTGGGGACAGGGGTTGATGGAGACCCAGTACTTC.

This chain connects TRBV27 to TRBJ1-1, with 11 bases identical to TRBD1. The CDR3 spans 16 residues. Germline V gene lookup returns CDR1 MNHEY and CDR2 SMNVEV (reference sequence). J was trimmed by 4 bases and V by 5 bases; bases with no gene match: 9. CDR3 sequence reads: CASSKGTGGITTEAFF. CDR3 DNA sequence: TGTGCCAGCAGTAAAGGGACAGGGGGTATTACCACTGAAGCTTTCTTT.

The V and J genes are TRBV30 and TRBJ2-3, with D perhaps given as TRBD1 or TRBD2 (5 bases each). Trimming pared 0 bases from V and 5 bases from J, leaving 9 bases between. Germline CDR1 and CDR2: GTSNPN and SVGIG (reference sequence). CDR3 length: 13 amino acids. The CDR3 reads CAWSVRDGDTQYF. The CDR3 bases are TGTGCCTGGAGTGTACGGGACGGAGATACGCAGTATTTT.

This clone showed up just once. This rearrangement joins TRBV5-5 to TRBJ2-1, with D possibly being TRBD1 (6 bases). Germline CDR1 SGHKS, CDR2 YYEKEE (reference sequence). The CDR3 length is 14 residues. V lost 6 bases, J lost 3 bases, and 13 bases lay in between. The chain's CDR3 is CASTTGHYYNEQFF. CDR3 nucleotides: TGTGCCAGCACAACGGGACACTACTACAATGAGCAGTTCTTC.

This clone was recorded once. V and J are TRBV5-5 and TRBJ2-1; D is possibly TRBD1 (5 bases). V lost 4 bases and J 5 bases, leaving 25 bases between the germline ends. CDR1 SGHKS and CDR2 YYEKEE come from the germline V gene (reference sequence). The CDR3 runs 18 residues. CDR3 nucleotides: TGTGCCAGCAGCCCTACCGTCCCCCAGGGAAGAATTCACAATGAGCAGTTCTTC. Its protein product is CASSPTVPQGRIHNEQFF.

The chain couples TRBV5-1 to TRBJ2-7; 9 bases are shared with TRBD1. CDR1 is SGHRS and CDR2 is YFSETQ in the germline V gene. V dropped 8 bases and J dropped 2; count of bases not matched to a gene: 20. The CDR3 loop spans 18 amino acids. The CDR3 protein is CARQPVHRPGQGPYEQYF. The CDR3 DNA is TGCGCCAGGCAACCCGTACACCGACCGGGACAGGGTCCCTACGAGCAGTACTTC.